Included here is one TCR beta chain sequence, with context. This sample is drawn from a study of T cell responses to AZD1222 COVID-19 vaccine. Trimming left V 1 base short and J 7 bases short, with 13 bases between. This CDR3 contains 14 residues. The germline V gene has CDR1 LGHDT and CDR2 YNNKEL (reference sequence). The repertoire was sequenced with immunoSEQ multiplex PCR; TCRdb's copy has only in-frame clones and lacks some. The data show some 130,000 clones, 90% seen once. Specimen: peripheral blood, collected on day 0 of AZD1222 vaccination. V is TRBV3-1 (or the pseudogene TRBV3-2) and J is TRBJ1-1, with a tentative D call TRBD1 (5 bases). This receptor was identified in an adult in good health. CDR3 DNA sequence: TGTGCCAGCAGCCAAGCTCGGAGGGGAGGTGAAGCTTTCTTT. Its translation is CASSQARRGGEAFF.